This TCR beta chain is drawn from a study of blood T cell repertoires in COVID-19 (dated by TCRdb to between 2020 and 2021). Background for the entire study: Samples from collaborators originated in the United States, Italy and Spain and spanned both the acute and convalescent phases of COVID-19. The prospective study material was composed of cDNA or gDNA derived from T cells, B-cell-depleted T cells, or PBMCs. The dataset comprised deeply sampled blood TCRbeta repertoires from subjects exposed to, actively infected with, or recovered from COVID-19. The repertoires were made available in a free public database intended to serve as a resource for research on the immune response to SARS-CoV-2. Samples came from the ongoing ImmuneRACE study (first 160 participants) plus 1,254 subjects from 6 global collaborators. Sample metadata almost always included a de-identified subject ID, COVID-19 status, age in years and sex. Where available, HLA class I and class II types were taken from metadata supplied by the sample provider and were not determined by assay-based typing.

What the study reported, not specific to this receptor: Clinical and demographic metadata were provided uncurated, with the amount varying by source and participant.

On this clone: The target of this receptor is not known. No much larger clonotype is one base removed from it; base qualities were not supplied.

TCRbeta CDR3 regions were amplified from genomic DNA using the immunoSEQ Assay, a bias-controlled multiplex PCR. The original methods were these. Nucleated cell counts per sample were estimated from amplification of reference gene primers within the assay. Sequence reads were collapsed and filtered to measure the absolute abundance of every unique TCRbeta CDR3 rearrangement. For each sample, productive Simpson clonality was calculated as the square root of Simpson's diversity index over productive rearrangements. Held by TCRdb, this immuneACCESS table contains in-frame sequences only and omits some clones. Under half of the omission traces to an unresolved V gene where checked; the cause of the rest is unknown. That table is the source of V, J and clone size, and D and trimming were worked out from the DNA. The sample data list 240,000 or so clones, and roughly 88% of these were observed just once. The top ten hold roughly an eighth of the sample.

CDR1 and CDR2 are drawn from the germline V gene: MDHEN, SYDVKM. The CDR3, cysteine through phenylalanine, is 14 amino acids long. Of all the DNA, just the CDR3 is kept, 42 bases in frame from base 1. Cut back by 6 bases and 0 bases, the V and J ends lie 11 bases apart. Collaborating institutions collected whole blood in K2EDTA tubes following their own protocols. For TCRbeta analysis, collaborator samples were shipped as frozen whole blood, as isolated PBMCs, or as DNA extracted from either sample type. This TCR was recovered from a man older than 75 with acute or convalescent COVID-19. The sample taken for sequencing was peripheral blood. The rearrangement combines TRBV28 with TRBJ1-2; the D segment could be TRBD1, given 5 matching bases. CDR3 reads: CASRRGGANYGYTF. The nucleotide sequence reads as follows: TGTGCCAGCAGGAGGGGAGGGGCTAACTATGGCTACACCTTC.